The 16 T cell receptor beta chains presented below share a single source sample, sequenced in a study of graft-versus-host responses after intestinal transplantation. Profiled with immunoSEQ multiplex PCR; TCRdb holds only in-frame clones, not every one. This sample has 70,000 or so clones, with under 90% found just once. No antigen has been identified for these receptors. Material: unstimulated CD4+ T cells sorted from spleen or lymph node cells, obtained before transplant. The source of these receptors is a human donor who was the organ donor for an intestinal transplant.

CDR3 protein: CASSPTERTGGDTQYF. The DNA of the CDR3 is TGCGCCAGCAGCCCAACCGAGAGGACAGGGGGAGATACGCAGTATTTT. The chain carries TRBV5-1 and TRBJ2-3, with 10 bases lining up with TRBD1. V lost 4 bases and J lost 5; bases outside the gene matches: 10. The length of the CDR3 is 16 residues. Germline V gene sequence: CDR1 SGHRS, CDR2 YFSETQ.

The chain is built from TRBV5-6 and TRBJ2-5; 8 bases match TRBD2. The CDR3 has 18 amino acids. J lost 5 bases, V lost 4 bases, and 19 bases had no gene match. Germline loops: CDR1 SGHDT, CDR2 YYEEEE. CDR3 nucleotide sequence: TGTGCCAGCAGCCCGACCGGAGAGCCTAGCGGGTTACGGGAGACCCAGTACTTC. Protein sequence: CASSPTGEPSGLRETQYF.

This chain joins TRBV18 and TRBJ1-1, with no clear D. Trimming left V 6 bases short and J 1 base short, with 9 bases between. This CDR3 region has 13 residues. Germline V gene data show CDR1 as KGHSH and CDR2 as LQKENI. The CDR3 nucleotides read TGTGCCAGCTCCGGGGTATCGAACACTGAAGCTTTCTTT. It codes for CASSGVSNTEAFF.

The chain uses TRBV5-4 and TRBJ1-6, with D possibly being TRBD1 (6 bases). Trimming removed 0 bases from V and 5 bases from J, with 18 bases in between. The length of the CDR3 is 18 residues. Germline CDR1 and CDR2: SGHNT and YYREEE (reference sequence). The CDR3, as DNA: TGTGCCAGCAGCTTGGCCGGAGGCAGGGGCGCTAATAATTCACCCCTCCACTTT. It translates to CASSLAGGRGANNSPLHF.

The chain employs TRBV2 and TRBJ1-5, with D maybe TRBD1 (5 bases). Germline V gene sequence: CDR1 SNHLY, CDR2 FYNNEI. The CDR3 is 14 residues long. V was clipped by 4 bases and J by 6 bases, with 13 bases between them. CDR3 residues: CASSGQGQAQPQHF. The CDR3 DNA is TGTGCCAGCAGTGGTCAGGGTCAGGCTCAGCCCCAGCATTTT.

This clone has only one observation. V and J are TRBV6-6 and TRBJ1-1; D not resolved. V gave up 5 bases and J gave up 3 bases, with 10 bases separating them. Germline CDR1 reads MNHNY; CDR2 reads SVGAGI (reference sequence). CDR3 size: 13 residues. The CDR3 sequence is CASSPVRYTEAFF. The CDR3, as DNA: TGTGCCAGCAGTCCGGTCCGGTACACTGAAGCTTTCTTT.

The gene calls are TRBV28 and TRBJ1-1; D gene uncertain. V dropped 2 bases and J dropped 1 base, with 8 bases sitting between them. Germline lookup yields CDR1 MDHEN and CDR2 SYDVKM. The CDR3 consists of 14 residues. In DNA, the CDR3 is TGTGCCAGCAGTTTAGGAGGCAAGAACACTGAAGCTTTCTTT. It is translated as CASSLGGKNTEAFF. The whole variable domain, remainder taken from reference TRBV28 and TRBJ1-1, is DVKVTQSSRYLVKRTGEKVFLECVQDMDHENMFWYRQDPGLGLRLIYFSYDVKMKEKGDIPEGYSVSREKKERFSLILESASTNQTSMYLCASSLGGKNTEAFFGQGTRLTVV.

CDR3: CAWCIAGTGKSPLHF. In DNA form, the CDR3 reads TGTGCCTGGTGCATTGCCGGGACAGGAAAATCACCCCTCCACTTT. The rearrangement links TRBV30 to TRBJ1-6; TRBD1 matches at 8 bases. The CDR3 extends over 15 amino acids. J was trimmed by 10 bases and V by 5 bases; bases with no gene match: 13. Germline V gene lookup returns CDR1 GTSNPN and CDR2 SVGIG (reference sequence).

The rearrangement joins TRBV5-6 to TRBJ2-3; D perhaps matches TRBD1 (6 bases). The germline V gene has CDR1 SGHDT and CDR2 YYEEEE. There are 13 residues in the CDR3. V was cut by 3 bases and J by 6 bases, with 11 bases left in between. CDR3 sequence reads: CASSYRAQDTQYF. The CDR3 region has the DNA TGTGCCAGCAGCTACAGGGCCCAGGATACGCAGTATTTT.

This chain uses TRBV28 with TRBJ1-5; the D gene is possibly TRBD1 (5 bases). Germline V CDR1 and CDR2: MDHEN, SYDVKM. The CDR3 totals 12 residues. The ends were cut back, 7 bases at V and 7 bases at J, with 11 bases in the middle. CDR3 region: CASIQRGQPQHF. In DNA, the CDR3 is TGTGCCAGCATCCAAAGGGGCCAGCCCCAGCATTTT. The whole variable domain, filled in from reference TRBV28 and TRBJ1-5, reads DVKVTQSSRYLVKRTGEKVFLECVQDMDHENMFWYRQDPGLGLRLIYFSYDVKMKEKGDIPEGYSVSREKKERFSLILESASTNQTSMYLCASIQRGQPQHFGDGTRLSIL.

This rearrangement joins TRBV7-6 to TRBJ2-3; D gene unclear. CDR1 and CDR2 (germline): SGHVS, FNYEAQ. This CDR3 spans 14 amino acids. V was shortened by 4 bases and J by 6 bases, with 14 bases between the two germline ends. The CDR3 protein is CASSSFKKEDTQYF. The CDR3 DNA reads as TGTGCCAGCAGCTCGTTTAAGAAGGAGGATACGCAGTATTTT.

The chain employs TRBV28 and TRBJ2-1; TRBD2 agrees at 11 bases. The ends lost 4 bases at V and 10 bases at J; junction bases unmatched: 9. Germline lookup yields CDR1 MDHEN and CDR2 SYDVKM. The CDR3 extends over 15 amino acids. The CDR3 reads CASSSGTSGRREQFF. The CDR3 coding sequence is TGTGCCAGCAGTTCCGGGACTAGCGGTCGGAGGGAGCAGTTCTTC.

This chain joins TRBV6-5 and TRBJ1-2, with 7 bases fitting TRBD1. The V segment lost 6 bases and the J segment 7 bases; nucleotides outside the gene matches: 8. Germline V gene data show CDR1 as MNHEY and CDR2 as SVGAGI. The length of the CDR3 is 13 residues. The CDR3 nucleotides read TGTGCCAGCAGAAACCGACAGGGCGGTGGCTACACCTTC. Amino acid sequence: CASRNRQGGGYTF.

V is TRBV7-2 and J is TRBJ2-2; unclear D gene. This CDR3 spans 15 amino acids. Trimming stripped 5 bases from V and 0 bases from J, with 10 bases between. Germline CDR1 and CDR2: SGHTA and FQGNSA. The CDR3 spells CASSRRVTNTGELFF. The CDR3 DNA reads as TGTGCCAGCAGCCGTCGAGTCACGAACACCGGGGAGCTGTTTTTT.

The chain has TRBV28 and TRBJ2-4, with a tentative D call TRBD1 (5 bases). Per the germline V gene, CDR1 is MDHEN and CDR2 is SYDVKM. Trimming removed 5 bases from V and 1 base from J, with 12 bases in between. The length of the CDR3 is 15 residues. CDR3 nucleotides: TGTGCCAGCAGTCTCAGGGAAACCGCCAAAAACATTCAGTACTTC. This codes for CASSLRETAKNIQYF.

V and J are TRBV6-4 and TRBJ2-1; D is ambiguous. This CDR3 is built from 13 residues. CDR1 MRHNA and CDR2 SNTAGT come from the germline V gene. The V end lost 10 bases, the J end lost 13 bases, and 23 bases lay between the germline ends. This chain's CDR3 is CATSDERWAAQFF. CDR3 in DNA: TGTGCCACCTCAGATGAAAGATGGGCCGCACAGTTCTTC.